This T cell receptor (beta chain) was sequenced for a study of cytomegalovirus exposure and HLA in healthy donors. Whole-study findings and limits: First-cohort TCR clusters were later found to tend to co-occur in the 90 to 150 validation repertoires. It was approximately 150 TCR beta chains that were listed as cytomegalovirus-associated.

With respect to this clone: The antigen is unknown.

Donors came from a validation cohort of some 130 subjects, distinct from the first 666-subject cohort. Produced via immunoSEQ multiplex PCR; TCRdb's table is partial and in-frame only. The table records about 360,000 clones, roughly 89% of them present only once. Germline-derived CDR1 and CDR2 are SNHLY and FYNNEI. Trimming cost V 2 bases and J 3 bases; bases outside gene matches: 14. The CDR3 is made up of 18 amino acids. Sequenced material: PBMCs. The rearrangement links TRBV2 to TRBJ1-2; 8 bases agree with TRBD1. This TCR came from a woman younger than 35 in good health and CMV-seronegative. Here the CDR3 reads CASSESRTGTPSYYGYTF. The CDR3 coding sequence is TGTGCCAGCAGTGAATCTAGGACAGGGACTCCCTCGTACTATGGCTACACCTTC.